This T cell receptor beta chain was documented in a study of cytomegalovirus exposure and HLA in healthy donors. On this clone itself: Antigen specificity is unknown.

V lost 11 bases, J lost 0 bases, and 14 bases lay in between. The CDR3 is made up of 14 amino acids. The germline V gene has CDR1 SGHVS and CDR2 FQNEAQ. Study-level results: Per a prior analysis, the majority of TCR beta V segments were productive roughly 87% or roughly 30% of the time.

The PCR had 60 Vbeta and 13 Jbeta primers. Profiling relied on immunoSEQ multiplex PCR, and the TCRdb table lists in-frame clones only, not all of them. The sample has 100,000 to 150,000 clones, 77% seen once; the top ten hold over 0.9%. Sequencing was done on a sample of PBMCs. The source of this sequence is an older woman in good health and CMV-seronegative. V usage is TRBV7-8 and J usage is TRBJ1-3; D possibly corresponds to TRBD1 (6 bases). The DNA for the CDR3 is TGTGCCTGTGGGCAGGGGAGCTCTGGAAACACCATATATTTT. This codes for CACGQGSSGNTIYF.